This TCR beta chain was recorded in a study of human T cells and chemical hapten exposure. TCRdb used MiXCR to reprocess the RACE reads, holding one entry per CDR3 protein. This sample yields 75,000 to 90,000 distinct CDR3 sequences, of which around a tenth are seen a single time; more than 1.1% belongs to the top ten. Time point defined: patch test 1, 2 weeks after DPC sensitization. Treatment: therapeutic diphenylcyclopropenone sensitization with weekly scalp DPC. The CDR3 is made up of 17 amino acids. V was pared by 4 bases and J by 1 base, with 7 bases of the junction left unmatched. Germline V gene lookup returns CDR1 LGHNA and CDR2 YSLEER. This clonotype was seen a few times.

This receptor was obtained from a woman aged 45 to 65 with alopecia areata. Some clones in this sample may be carry-over from other donors' samples. The sample consisted of whole blood, taken in connection with sensitization to the hapten diphenylcyclopropenone (DPC). The V and J genes are TRBV4-3 and TRBJ2-2; TRBD1 matches 9 bases. The CDR3 nucleotides read TGCGCCAGCAGCCGCACGACAGGGGGGGTGAACACCGGGGAGCTGTTTTTT. It specifies CASSRTTGGVNTGELFF.